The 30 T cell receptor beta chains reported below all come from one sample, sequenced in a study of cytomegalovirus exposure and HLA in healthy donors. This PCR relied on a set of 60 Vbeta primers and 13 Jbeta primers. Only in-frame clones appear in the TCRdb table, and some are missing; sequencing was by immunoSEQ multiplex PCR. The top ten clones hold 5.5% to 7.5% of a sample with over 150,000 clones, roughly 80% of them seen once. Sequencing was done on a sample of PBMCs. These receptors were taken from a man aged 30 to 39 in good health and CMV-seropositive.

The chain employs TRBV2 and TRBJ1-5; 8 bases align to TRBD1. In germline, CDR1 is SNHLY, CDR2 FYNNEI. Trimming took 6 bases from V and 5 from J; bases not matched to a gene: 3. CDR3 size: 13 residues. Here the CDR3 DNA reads TGTGCCAGCAGCACAGGGGGTGATCAGCCCCAGCATTTT. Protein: CASSTGGDQPQHF.

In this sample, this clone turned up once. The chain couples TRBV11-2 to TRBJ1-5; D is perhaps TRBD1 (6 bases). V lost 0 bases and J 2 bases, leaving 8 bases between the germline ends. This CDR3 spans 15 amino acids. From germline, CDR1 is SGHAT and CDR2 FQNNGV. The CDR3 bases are TGTGCCAGCAGCTTAGACAGGGGAGGCAATCAGCCCCAGCATTTT. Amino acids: CASSLDRGGNQPQHF. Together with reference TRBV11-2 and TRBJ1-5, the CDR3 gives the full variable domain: EAGVAQSPRYKIIEKRQSVAFWCNPISGHATLYWYQQILGQGPKLLIQFQNNGVVDDSQLPKDRFSAERLKGVDSTLKIQPAKLEDSAVYLCASSLDRGGNQPQHFGDGTRLSIL.

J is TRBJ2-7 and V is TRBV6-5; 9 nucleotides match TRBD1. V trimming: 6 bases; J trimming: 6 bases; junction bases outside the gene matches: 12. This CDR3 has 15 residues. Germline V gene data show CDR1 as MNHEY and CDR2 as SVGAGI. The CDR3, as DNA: TGTGCCAGCAGCCGGCAAGGACAGGGGAGAGGCGAGCAGTACTTC. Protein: CASSRQGQGRGEQYF.

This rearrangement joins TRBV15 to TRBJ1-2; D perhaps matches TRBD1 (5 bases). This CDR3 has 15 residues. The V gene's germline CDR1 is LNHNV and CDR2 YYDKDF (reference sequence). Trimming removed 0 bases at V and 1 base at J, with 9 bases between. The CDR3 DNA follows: TGTGCCACCAGCAGAGACAGGGCCTTTAACTATGGCTACACCTTC. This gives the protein CATSRDRAFNYGYTF. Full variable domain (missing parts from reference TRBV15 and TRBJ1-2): DAMVIQNPRYQVTQFGKPVTLSCSQTLNHNVMYWYQQKSSQAPKLLFHYYDKDFNNEADTPDNFQSRRPNTSFCFLDIRSPGLGDTAMYLCATSRDRAFNYGYTFGSGTRLTVV.

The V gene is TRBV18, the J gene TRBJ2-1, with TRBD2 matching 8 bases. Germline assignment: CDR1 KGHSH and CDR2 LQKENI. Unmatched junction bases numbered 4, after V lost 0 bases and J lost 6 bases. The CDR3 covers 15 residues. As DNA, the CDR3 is TGTGCCAGCTCACCACCGAGCGGGAGTCTCAATGAGCAGTTCTTC. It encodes CASSPPSGSLNEQFF.

This CDR3 reads CSVRTGRTYEQFF. CDR3 in DNA: TGCAGCGTTAGGACAGGAAGGACCTATGAGCAGTTCTTC. J is TRBJ2-1 and V is TRBV29-1; TRBD1 agrees at 7 bases. The V and J ends lost 5 bases and 8 bases, in that order; junction bases with no gene match: 9. The V gene's germline CDR1 is SQVTM and CDR2 ANQGSEA. This CDR3 is 13 amino acids long.

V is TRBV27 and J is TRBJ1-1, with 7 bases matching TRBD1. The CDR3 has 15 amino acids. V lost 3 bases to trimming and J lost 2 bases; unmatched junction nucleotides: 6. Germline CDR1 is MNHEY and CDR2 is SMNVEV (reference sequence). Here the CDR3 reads CASSLSGGLNTEAFF. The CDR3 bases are TGTGCCAGCAGTTTGTCAGGGGGGCTTAACACTGAAGCTTTCTTT.

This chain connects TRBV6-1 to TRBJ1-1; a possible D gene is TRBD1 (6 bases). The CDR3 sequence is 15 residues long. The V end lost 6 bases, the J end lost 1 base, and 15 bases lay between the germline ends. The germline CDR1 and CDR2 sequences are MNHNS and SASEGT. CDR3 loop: CASRKGLRGNTEAFF. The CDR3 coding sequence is TGTGCCAGCAGGAAAGGACTCAGGGGGAACACTGAAGCTTTCTTT.

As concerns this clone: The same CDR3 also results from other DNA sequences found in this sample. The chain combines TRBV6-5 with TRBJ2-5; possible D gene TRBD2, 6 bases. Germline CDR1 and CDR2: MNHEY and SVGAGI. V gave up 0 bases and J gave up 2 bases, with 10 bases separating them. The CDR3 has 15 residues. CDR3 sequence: CASSYSTRGQETQYF. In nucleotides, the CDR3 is TGTGCCAGCAGTTACTCGACCCGGGGGCAAGAGACCCAGTACTTC.

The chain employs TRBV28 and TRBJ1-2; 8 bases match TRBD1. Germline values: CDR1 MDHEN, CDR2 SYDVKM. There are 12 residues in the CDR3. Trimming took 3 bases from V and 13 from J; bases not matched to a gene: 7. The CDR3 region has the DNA TGTGCCAGCAGTTTTGGGGACAGGACACCCACCTTC. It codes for CASSFGDRTPTF.

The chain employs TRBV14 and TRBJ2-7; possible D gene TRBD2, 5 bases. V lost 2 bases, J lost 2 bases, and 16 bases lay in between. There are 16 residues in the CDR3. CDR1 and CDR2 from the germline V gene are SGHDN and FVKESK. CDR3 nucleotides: TGTGCCAGCAGCCAAACTTGGACTTTTGCACCCTACGAGCAGTACTTC. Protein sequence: CASSQTWTFAPYEQYF.

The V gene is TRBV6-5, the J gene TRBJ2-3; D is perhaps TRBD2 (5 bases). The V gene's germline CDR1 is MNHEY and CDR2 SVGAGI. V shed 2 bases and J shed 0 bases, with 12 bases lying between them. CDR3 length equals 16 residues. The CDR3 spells CASSYGRRTSTDTQYF. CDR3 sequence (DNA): TGTGCCAGCAGTTACGGTCGGCGGACTAGCACAGATACGCAGTATTTT.

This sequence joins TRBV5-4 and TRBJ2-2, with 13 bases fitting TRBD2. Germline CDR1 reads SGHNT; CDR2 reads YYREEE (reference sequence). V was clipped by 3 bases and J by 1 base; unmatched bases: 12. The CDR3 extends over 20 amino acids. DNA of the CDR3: TGTGCCAGCAGCTCCGAGGTGGGGACTAGCGGGAAAAGGAACACCGGGGAGCTGTTTTTT. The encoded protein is CASSSEVGTSGKRNTGELFF.

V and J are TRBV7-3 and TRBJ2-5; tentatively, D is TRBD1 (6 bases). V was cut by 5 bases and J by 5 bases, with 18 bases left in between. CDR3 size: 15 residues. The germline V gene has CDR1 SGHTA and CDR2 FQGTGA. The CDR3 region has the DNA TGTGCCAGCAGCCAAAATTCCGGGACAACGGAGACCCAGTACTTC. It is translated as CASSQNSGTTETQYF.

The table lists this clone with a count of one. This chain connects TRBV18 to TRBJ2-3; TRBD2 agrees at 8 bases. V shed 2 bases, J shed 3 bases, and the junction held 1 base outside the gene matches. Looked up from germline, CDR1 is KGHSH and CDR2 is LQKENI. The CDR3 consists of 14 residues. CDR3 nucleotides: TGTGCCAGCTCACCAGGGACTAGTACAGATACGCAGTATTTT. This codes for CASSPGTSTDTQYF.

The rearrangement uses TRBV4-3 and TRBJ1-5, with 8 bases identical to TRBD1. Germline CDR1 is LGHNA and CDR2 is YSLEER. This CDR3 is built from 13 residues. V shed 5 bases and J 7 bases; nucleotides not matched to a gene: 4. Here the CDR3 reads CASSETGEQPQHF. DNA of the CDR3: TGCGCCAGCAGCGAGACAGGGGAGCAGCCCCAGCATTTT.

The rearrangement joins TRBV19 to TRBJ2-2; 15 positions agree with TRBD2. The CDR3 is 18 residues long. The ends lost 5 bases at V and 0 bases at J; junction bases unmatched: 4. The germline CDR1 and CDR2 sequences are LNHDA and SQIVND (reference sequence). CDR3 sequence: CASSPRTSGRANTGELFF. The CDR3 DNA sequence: TGTGCCAGTAGTCCCCGGACTAGCGGGAGGGCGAACACCGGGGAGCTGTTTTTT.

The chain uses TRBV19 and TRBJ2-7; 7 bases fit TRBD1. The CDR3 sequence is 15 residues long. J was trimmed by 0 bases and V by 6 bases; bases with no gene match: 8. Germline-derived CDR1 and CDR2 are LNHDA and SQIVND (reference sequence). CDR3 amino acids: CASSGQVLSSYEQYF. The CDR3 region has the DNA TGTGCCAGTAGCGGACAGGTACTCTCCTCCTACGAGCAGTACTTC.

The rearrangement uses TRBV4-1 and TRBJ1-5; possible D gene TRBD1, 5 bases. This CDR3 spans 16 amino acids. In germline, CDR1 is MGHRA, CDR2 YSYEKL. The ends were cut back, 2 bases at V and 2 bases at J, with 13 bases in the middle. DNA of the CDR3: TGCGCCAGCAGCCAAAAAGGGGACTGGGGCAATCAGCCCCAGCATTTT. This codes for CASSQKGDWGNQPQHF.

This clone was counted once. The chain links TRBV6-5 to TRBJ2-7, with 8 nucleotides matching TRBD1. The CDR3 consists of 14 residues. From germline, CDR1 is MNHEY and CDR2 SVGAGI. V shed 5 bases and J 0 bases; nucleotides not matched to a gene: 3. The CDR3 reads CASSQGTGSYEQYF. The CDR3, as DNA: TGTGCCAGCAGTCAGGGGACAGGCTCCTACGAGCAGTACTTC.

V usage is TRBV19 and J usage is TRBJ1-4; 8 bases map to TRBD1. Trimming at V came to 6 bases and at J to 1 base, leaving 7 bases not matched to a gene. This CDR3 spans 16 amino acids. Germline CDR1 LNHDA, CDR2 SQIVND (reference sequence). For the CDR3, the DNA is TGTGCCAGTAGGCCGACAGGGGATCAAACTAATGAAAAACTGTTTTTT. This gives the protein CASRPTGDQTNEKLFF.

The CDR3 DNA reads TGTGCCAGCAGTTACGGTCTAGCGGGAACTGAGCAGTTCTTC. This sequence encodes CASSYGLAGTEQFF. This sequence joins TRBV28 and TRBJ2-1, with 9 bases aligning to TRBD2. The CDR3 covers 14 residues. V shed 4 bases, J shed 9 bases, and the junction held 7 bases outside the gene matches. Germline V CDR1 and CDR2: MDHEN, SYDVKM.

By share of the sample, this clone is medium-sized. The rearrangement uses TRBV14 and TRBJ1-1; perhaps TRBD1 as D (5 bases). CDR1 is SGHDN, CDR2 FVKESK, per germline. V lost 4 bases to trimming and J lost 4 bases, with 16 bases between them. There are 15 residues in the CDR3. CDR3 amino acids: CASSRGGALGTEAFF. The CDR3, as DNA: TGTGCCAGCAGCCGGGGTGGGGCTTTGGGCACTGAAGCTTTCTTT. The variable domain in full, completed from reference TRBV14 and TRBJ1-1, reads EAGVTQFPSHSVIEKGQTVTLRCDPISGHDNLYWYRRVMGKEIKFLLHFVKESKQDESGMPNNRFLAERTGGTYSTLKVQPAELEDSGVYFCASSRGGALGTEAFFGQGTRLTVV.

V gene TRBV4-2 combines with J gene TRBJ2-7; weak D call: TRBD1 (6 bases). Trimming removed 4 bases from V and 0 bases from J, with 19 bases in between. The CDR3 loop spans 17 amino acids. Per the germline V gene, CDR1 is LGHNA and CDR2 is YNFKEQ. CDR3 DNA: TGTGCCAGCAGCCCAAGAACCACAGGGTCCCACTCCTACGAGCAGTACTTC. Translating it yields CASSPRTTGSHSYEQYF.

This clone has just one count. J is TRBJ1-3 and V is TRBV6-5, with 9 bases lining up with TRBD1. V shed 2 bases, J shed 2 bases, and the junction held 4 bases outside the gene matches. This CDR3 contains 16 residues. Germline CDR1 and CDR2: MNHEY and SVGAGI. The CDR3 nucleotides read TGTGCCAGCAGTTACCAATGGGACAGGGCTGGAAACACCATATATTTT. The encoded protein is CASSYQWDRAGNTIYF.

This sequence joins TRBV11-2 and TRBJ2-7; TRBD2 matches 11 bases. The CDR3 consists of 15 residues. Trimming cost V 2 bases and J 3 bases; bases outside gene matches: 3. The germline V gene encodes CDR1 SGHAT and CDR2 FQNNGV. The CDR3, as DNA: TGTGCCAGCAGCTTACTAGCGGGAGGCCGCTACGAGCAGTACTTC. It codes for CASSLLAGGRYEQYF.

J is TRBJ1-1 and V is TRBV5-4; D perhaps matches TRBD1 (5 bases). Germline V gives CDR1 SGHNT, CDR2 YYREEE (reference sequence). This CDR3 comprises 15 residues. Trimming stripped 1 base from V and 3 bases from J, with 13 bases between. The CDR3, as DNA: TGTGCCAGCAGCTTGTGGGGGGGTTTTGACACTGAAGCTTTCTTT. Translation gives CASSLWGGFDTEAFF. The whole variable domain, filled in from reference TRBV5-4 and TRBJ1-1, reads ETGVTQSPTHLIKTRGQQVTLRCSSQSGHNTVSWYQQALGQGPQFIFQYYREEENGRGNFPPRFSGLQFPNYSSELNVNALELDDSALYLCASSLWGGFDTEAFFGQGTRLTVV.

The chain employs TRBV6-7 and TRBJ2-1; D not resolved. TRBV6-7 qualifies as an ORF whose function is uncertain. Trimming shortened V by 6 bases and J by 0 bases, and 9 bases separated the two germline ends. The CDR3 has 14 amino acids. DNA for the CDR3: TGTGCCAGCAGGCGGAATAGCTCCTACAATGAGCAGTTCTTC. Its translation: CASRRNSSYNEQFF.

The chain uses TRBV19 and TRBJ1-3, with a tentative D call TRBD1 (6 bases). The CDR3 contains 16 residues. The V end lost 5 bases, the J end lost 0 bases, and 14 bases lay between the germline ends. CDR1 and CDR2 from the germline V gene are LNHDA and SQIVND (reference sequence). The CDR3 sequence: CASSPQGTSSGNTIYF. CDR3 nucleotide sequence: TGTGCCAGTAGTCCTCAGGGGACCAGCTCTGGAAACACCATATATTTT.

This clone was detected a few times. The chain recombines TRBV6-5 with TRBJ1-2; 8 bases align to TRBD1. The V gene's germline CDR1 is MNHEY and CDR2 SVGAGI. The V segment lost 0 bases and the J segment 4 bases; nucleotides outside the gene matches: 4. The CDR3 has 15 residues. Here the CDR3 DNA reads TGTGCCAGCAGTTACTCGGGAGGGACAGGCTATGGCTACACCTTC. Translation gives CASSYSGGTGYGYTF.